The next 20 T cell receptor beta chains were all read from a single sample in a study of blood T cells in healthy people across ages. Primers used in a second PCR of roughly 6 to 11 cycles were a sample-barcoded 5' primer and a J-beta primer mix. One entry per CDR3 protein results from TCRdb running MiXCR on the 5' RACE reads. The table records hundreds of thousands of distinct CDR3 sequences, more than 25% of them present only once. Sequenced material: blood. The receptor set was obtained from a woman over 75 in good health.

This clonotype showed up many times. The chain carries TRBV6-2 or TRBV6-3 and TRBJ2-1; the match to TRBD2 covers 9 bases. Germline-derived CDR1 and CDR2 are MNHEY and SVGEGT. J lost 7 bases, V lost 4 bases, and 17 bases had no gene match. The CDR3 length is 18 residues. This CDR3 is CASSSTIPAGGFGNEQFF. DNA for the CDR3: TGTGCCAGCAGTTCAACAATCCCAGCGGGGGGCTTTGGAAATGAGCAGTTCTTC.

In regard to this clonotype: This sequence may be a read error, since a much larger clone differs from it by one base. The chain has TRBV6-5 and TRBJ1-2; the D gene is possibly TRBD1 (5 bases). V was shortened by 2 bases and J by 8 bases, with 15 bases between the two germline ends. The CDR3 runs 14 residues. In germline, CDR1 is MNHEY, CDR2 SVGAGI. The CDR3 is CASSYLPQGGGYTF. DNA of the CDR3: TGTGCCAGCAGTTACCTGCCCCAGGGTGGAGGCTACACCTTC.

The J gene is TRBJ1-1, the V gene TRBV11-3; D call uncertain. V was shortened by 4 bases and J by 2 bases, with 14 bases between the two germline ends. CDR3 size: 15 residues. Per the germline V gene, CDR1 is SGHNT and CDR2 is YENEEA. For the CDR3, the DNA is TGTGCCAGCAGCTCCCAACTCACGATTAACACTGAAGCTTTCTTT. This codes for CASSSQLTINTEAFF.

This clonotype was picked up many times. This CDR3 is CASSFVWGRARDTGELFF. CDR3 DNA: TGTGCCAGCAGTTTTGTCTGGGGCAGGGCCAGAGACACCGGGGAGCTGTTTTTT. The chain uses TRBV28 and TRBJ2-2; a weak D match, TRBD1 (5 bases). The V and J ends lost 3 bases and 3 bases respectively, with 20 bases between them. Germline CDR1 reads MDHEN; CDR2 reads SYDVKM. The CDR3 sequence is 18 residues long. Combining the CDR3 with reference TRBV28 and TRBJ2-2 gives the whole variable domain DVKVTQSSRYLVKRTGEKVFLECVQDMDHENMFWYRQDPGLGLRLIYFSYDVKMKEKGDIPEGYSVSREKKERFSLILESASTNQTSMYLCASSFVWGRARDTGELFFGEGSRLTVL.

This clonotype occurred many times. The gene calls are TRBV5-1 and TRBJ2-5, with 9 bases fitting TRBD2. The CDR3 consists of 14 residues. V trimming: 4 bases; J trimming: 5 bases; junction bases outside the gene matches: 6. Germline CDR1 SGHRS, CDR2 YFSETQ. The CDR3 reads CASSPSGAWETQYF. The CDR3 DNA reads TGCGCCAGCAGCCCTAGCGGGGCGTGGGAGACCCAGTACTTC.

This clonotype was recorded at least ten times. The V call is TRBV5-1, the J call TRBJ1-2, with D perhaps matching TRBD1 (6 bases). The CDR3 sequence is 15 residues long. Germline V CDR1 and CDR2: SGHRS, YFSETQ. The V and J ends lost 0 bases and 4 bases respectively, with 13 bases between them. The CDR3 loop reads CASSLASGALYGYTF. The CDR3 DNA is TGCGCCAGCAGCTTGGCTTCAGGGGCCCTCTATGGCTACACCTTC. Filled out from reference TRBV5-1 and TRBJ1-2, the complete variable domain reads KAGVTQTPRYLIKTRGQQVTLSCSPISGHRSVSWYQQTPGQGLQFLFEYFSETQRNKGNFPGRFSGRQFSNSRSEMNVSTLELGDSALYLCASSLASGALYGYTFGSGTRLTVV.

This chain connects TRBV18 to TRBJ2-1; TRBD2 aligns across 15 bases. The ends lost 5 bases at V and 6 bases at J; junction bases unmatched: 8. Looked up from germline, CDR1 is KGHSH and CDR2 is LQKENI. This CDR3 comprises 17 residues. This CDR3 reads CASSSGLAGGISNEQFF. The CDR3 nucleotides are TGTGCCAGCTCAAGTGGACTAGCGGGGGGGATAAGCAATGAGCAGTTCTTC.

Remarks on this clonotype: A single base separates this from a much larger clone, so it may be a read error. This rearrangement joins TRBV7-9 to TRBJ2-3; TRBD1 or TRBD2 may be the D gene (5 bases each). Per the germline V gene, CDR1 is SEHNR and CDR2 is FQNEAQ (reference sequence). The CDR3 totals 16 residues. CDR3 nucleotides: TGTGCCAGCAACTTAGCCCAGGGAGTCGGCACAGATACGCAGTATTTT. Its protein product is CASNLAQGVGTDTQYF.

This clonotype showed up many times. DNA of the CDR3: TGCGCCAGCAGCCAAGATCTCAGAGGCACTGAAGCTTTCTTT. Amino acids: CASSQDLRGTEAFF. The genes are TRBV4-3 and TRBJ1-1; no reliable D call. The CDR3 spans 14 residues. V lost 0 bases and J lost 4, with 9 bases in between. Germline V lookup: CDR1 LGHNA, CDR2 YSLEER.

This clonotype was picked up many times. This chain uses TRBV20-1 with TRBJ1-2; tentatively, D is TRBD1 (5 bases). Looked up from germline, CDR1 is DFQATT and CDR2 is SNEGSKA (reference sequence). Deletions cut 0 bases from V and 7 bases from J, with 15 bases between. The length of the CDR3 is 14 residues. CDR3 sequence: CSAREGGDRFGYTF. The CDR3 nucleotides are TGCAGTGCTAGAGAGGGCGGGGACCGGTTTGGCTACACCTTC.

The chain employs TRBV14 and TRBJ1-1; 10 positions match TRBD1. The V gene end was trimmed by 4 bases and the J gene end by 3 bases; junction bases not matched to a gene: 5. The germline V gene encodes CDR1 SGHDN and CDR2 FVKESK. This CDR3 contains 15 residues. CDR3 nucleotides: TGTGCCAGCAGCCCGGGGACAGGGGTGGACACTGAAGCTTTCTTT. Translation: CASSPGTGVDTEAFF.

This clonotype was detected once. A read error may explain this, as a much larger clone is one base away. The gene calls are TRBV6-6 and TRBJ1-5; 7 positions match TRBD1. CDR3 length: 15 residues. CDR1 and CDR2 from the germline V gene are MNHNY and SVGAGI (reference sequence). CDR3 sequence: CASSYNRDSNHPQHF. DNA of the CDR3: TGTGCCAGCAGTTACAACAGGGACAGCAATCATCCCCAGCATTTT.

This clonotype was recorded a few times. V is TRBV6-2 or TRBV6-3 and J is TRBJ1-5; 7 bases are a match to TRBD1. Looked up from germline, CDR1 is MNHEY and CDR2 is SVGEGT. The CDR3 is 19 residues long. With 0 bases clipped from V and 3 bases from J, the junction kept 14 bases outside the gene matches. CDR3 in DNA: TGTGCCAGCAGTTACTCGCGACACTTTGGGACAGAAGACAATCAGCCCCAGCATTTT. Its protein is CASSYSRHFGTEDNQPQHF.

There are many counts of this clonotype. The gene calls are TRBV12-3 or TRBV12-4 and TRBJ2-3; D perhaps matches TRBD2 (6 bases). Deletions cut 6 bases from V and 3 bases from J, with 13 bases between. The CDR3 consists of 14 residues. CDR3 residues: CASSLSGRTDTQYF. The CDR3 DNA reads TGTGCCAGCAGCCTTAGCGGAAGGACAGATACGCAGTATTTT.

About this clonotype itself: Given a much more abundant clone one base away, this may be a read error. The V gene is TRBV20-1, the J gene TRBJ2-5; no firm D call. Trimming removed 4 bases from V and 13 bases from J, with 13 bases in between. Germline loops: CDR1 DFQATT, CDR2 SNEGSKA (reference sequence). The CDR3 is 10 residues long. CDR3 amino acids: CSAKADRLYF. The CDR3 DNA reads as TGCAGTGCTAAGGCCGATAGGTTGTACTTC.

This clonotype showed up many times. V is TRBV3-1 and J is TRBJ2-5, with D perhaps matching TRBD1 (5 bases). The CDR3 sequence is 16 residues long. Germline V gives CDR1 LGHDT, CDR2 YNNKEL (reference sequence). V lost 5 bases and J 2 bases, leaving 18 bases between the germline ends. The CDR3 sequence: CASSVNRASGQETQYF. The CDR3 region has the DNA TGTGCCAGCAGCGTTAACCGGGCCTCAGGGCAAGAGACCCAGTACTTC.

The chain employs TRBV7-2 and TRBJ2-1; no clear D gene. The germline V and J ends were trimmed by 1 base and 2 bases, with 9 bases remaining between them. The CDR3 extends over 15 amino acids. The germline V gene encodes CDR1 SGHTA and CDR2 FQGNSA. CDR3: CASSLDHSAYNEQFF. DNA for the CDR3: TGTGCCAGCAGCTTAGATCACAGTGCCTACAATGAGCAGTTCTTC.

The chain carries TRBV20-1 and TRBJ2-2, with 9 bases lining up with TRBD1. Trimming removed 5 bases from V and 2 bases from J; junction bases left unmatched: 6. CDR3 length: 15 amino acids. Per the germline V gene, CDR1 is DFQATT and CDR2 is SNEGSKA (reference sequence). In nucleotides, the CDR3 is TGCAGTGCTCTACGACAGGGGGGTAACACCGGGGAGCTGTTTTTT. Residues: CSALRQGGNTGELFF.

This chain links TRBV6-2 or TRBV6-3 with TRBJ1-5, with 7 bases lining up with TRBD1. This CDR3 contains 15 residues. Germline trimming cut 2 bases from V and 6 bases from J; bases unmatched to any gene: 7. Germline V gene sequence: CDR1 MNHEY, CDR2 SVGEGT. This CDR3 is CASSYPTGNGQPQHF. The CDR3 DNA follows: TGTGCCAGCAGTTACCCGACAGGGAACGGTCAGCCCCAGCATTTT.

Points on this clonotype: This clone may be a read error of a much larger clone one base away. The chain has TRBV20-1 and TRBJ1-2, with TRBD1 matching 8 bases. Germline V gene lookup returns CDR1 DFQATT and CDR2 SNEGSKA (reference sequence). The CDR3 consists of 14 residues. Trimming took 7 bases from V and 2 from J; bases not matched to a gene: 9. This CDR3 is CSGSRNRGNYGYTF. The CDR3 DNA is TGCAGTGGTAGCCGGAACAGGGGGAACTATGGCTACACCTTC.